These T cell receptor beta chains were read from a single sample in a study of blood T cell repertoires in COVID-19. Clones were sequenced by immunoSEQ multiplex PCR, and TCRdb holds only the in-frame ones, with some missing. The repertoire includes some 150,000 clones, roughly 83% of them detected once, and approximately 5.2% sits in the top ten. Input material: peripheral blood. All receptors come from a woman in her 70s with COVID-19, enrolled during active disease. The CDR3 runs from the conserved cysteine through the conserved F or W. A D gene is named only where the DNA matches it firmly. Size is omitted from some rows. Given values are once, few, many or a class for expanded clones.

>many|TRBD1|TRBJ1-1|TRBV11-2
TGTGCCAGCAGCTTAGGCAGGGGGCGCGGGAGGGACACTGAAGCTTTCTTT
CASSLGRGRGRDTEAFF
>NA|TRBD2|TRBJ2-5|TRBV6-1
TGTGCCAGCAGTGAATCTTTAGCGGGGGGGCGAGAGACCCAGTACTTC
CASSESLAGGRETQYF
>NA|NA|TRBJ1-2|TRBV6-6
TGTGCCAGCAGTATAGGGGGCTATGGCTACACCTTC
CASSIGGYGYTF
>few|NA|TRBJ1-4|TRBV15
TGTGCCACCAGCAGAGAGGGAGGTCTCGGAAAACTGTTTTTT
CATSREGGLGKLFF
>once|NA|TRBJ2-1|TRBV30
TGTGCCTGGAGGGACGGGAGCTCCTACAATGAGCAGTTCTTC
CAWRDGSSYNEQFF
>few|NA|TRBJ1-2|TRBV5-1
TGCGCCAGCAGCTTGGAATTCGTGAGCGGCTACACCTTC
CASSLEFVSGYTF
>once|TRBD1|TRBJ1-2|TRBV2
TGTGCCAGCAGTGAACAGACGACAGGGGACGGTGGCTACACCTTC
CASSEQTTGDGGYTF
>NA|NA|TRBJ2-3|TRBV18
TGTGCCAGCTCACCACCGTCGGCACAGACGCAGTATTTT
CASSPPSAQTQYF
>few|TRBD1|TRBJ1-1|TRBV4-2
TGTGCCAGCAGCCAAGAGTGGGACAGGGGGCGCGGGGTTGAAGCTTTCTTT
CASSQEWDRGRGVEAFF
>NA|TRBD1|TRBJ1-1|TRBV5-1
TGCGCCAGCAGACCGGGACAGATAAACACTGAAGCTTTCTTT
CASRPGQINTEAFF
>once|TRBD2|TRBJ2-1|TRBV29-1
TGCAGCGTTGAGATAGCGGGGCCCTACAATGAGCAGTTCTTC
CSVEIAGPYNEQFF
>NA|NA|TRBJ1-5|TRBV10-3
TGTGCCATCAGTGAGAAGGGGGTTAGCAATCAGCCCCAGCATTTT
CAISEKGVSNQPQHF
>NA|NA|TRBJ1-3|TRBV5-6
TGTGCCAGCAGCTTAAGGGGAACTGGAAACACCATATATTTT
CASSLRGTGNTIYF
>NA|TRBD2|TRBJ2-2|TRBV5-1
TGCGCCAGCAGCGGCTCGGGGGGGCGGTACGCCGGGGAGCTGTTTTTT
CASSGSGGRYAGELFF
>NA|NA|TRBJ1-4|TRBV6-5
TGTGCCAGCAGAATCGGCGGTAGTAATGAAAAACTGTTTTTT
CASRIGGSNEKLFF
>few|NA|TRBJ2-7|TRBV29-1
TGCAGCGTTTCTTACGAGCAGTACTTC
CSVSYEQYF
>NA|TRBD2|TRBJ2-1|TRBV11-2
TGTGCCAGCAGCACCAGGACTAGCGGTTTCCACTACAATGAGCAGTTCTTC
CASSTRTSGFHYNEQFF
>NA|NA|TRBJ2-6|TRBV5-8
TGTGCCAGCAGCTTGGGGACATTGGCTTCTGGGGCCAACGTCCTGACTTTC
CASSLGTLASGANVLTF
>few|TRBD1|TRBJ1-2|TRBV7-9
TGTGCCAGCAGCTTAGGAATCCCCGGGACAGCAATCTATGGCTACACCTTC
CASSLGIPGTAIYGYTF
>NA|NA|TRBJ1-5|TRBV27
TGTGCCAGCAGTTTACCGGGGGTGGATCAGCCCCAGCATTTT
CASSLPGVDQPQHF
>NA|TRBD1|TRBJ1-4|TRBV10-3
TGTGCCACCTCGGACAGGGAAACCGCAACTAATGAAAAACTGTTTTTT
CATSDRETATNEKLFF
>once|TRBD1|TRBJ1-1|TRBV6-1
TGTGCCAGCAGTGAAGCGCAGAGGGCAGGGGGCGTGAACACTGAAGCTTTCTTT
CASSEAQRAGGVNTEAFF
>NA|NA|TRBJ1-5|TRBV5-8
TGTGCCAGCAGCCCTCGGGTTGGCAATCAGCCCCAGCATTTT
CASSPRVGNQPQHF